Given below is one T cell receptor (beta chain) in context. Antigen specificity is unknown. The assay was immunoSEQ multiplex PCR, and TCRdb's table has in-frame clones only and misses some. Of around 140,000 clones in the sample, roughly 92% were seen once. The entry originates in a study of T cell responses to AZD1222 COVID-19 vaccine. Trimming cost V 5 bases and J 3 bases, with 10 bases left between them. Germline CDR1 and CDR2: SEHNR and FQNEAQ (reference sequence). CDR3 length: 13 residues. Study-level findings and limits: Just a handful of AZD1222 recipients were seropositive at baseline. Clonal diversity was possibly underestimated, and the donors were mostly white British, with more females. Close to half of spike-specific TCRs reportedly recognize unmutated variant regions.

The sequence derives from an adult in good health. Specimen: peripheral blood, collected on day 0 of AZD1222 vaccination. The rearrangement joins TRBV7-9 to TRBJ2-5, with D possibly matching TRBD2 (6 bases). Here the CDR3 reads CASSRESKETQYF. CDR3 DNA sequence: TGTGCCAGCAGCCGGGAGTCGAAAGAGACCCAGTACTTC.